The present T cell receptor beta chain was sequenced within a study of control samples from healthy donors and cancer patients. The data were produced by immunoSEQ multiplex PCR, yet TCRdb's version contains in-frame clones alone and is incomplete. The repertoire has some 410,000 clones, around 90% of them found once; the top ten carry around 6.4%. CDR1 is MNHNY and CDR2 is SVGAGI in the germline V gene (reference sequence). The CDR3 runs 12 residues. V was pared by 10 bases and J by 5 bases, with 5 bases of the junction left unmatched. J is TRBJ1-1 and V is TRBV6-6, with TRBD1 matching 9 bases. The TCR comes from a man between 40 and 49 years old with head and neck cancer. The sequenced material came from PBMCs. The CDR3 region has the DNA TGTGCCATTGGACAGGGGAGGACTGAAGCTTTCTTT. Amino acid sequence: CAIGQGRTEAFF.